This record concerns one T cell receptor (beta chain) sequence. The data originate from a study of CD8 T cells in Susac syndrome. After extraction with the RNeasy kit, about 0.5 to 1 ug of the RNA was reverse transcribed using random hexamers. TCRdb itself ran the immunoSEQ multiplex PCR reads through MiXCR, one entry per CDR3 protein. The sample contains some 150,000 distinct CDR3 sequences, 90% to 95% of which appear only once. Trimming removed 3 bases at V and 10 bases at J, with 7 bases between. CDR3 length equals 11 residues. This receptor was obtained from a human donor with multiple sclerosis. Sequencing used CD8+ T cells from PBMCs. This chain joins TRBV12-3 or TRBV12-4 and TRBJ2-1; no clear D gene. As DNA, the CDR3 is TGTGCCAGCAGTTTCAGTCAAGAGCAGTTCTTC. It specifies CASSFSQEQFF.